The sequence of this T cell receptor beta chain was determined in a study of blood T cell repertoires in COVID-19. The wider study: Samples of COVID-19 (acute and convalescent) were obtained from the United States, Italy and Spain. In each case, the material was cDNA or gDNA derived from T cells, B-cell-depleted T cells, or PBMCs.

This clone was seen a single time. Original processing methods: Amplification of reference gene primers was used by the study to estimate nucleated cell counts. Clones were read by immunoSEQ multiplex PCR, and TCRdb kept only the in-frame ones, dropping some. Clone size and V and J calls were adopted from that table, with D and trimming inferred from the DNA. The sample shows about 190,000 clones, around 86% of them seen only once. The germline V gene has CDR1 LNHDA and CDR2 SQIVND (reference sequence). The CDR3 totals 14 residues. Trimming took 7 bases from V and 9 from J, leaving 19 bases between them.

Material for sequencing was peripheral blood. This receptor was identified in a man aged 35-49 years with acute or convalescent COVID-19. The rearrangement links TRBV19 to TRBJ2-1; D uncertain. CDR3 sequence reads: CASTVLIGLSEQFF. The CDR3 DNA reads as TGTGCCAGTACCGTCTTGATCGGGTTGAGTGAGCAGTTCTTC.